There are a few counts of the clone carrying this T cell receptor beta chain. The antigen is not known. As to treatment: approximately 10-day PBMC culture with coronavirus spike peptide pools or control peptides (ViraFEST assay). Researchers used the Oncomine TCR Beta short-read assay to sequence DNA from cultured CD4+ T cells. In TCRdb, the PCR reads were re-called with MiXCR into one record per CDR3 protein. Of about 10,000 distinct CDR3 sequences listed, about 23% are singletons. Germline CDR1 is SGHTA and CDR2 is FQGNSA. Deletions cut 6 bases from V and 12 bases from J, with 15 bases between. The CDR3 runs to 11 residues. This sample is drawn from a study of vaccination and CD4 T cells after COVID-19. Looking at the study overall: Post-COVID draws followed diagnosis by a median about 100 days (range 35 to 161). Whole-study results and caveats: Researchers report that a median about 90% of reactive clones in convalescent patients surfaced only post-vaccination. The rise in median SARS-CoV-2-reactive clonotypes, from about 20 to 38, was not significant.

The receptor comes from a human donor who received a COVID-19 vaccine. The sample here was CD4+ T cells from blood, cultured in vitro, taken before SARS-CoV-2 vaccination. The chain recombines TRBV7-2 with TRBJ2-7; D may be TRBD2 (5 bases). CDR3: CASSQEVRLYF. CDR3 nucleotide sequence: TGTGCCAGCAGTCAGGAGGTGCGGTTGTACTTC.